This T cell receptor beta chain derives from a study of graft-versus-host responses after intestinal transplantation. The study, taken as a whole, reports: GvH clone levels peaked in circulation, and this peak was associated with early post-transplant HvG declines.

Concerning this clone: No antigen is known for it.

CDR1 MNHEY and CDR2 SMNVEV come from the germline V gene (reference sequence). This CDR3 region has 14 residues. Trimming removed 3 bases at V and 0 bases at J, with 9 bases between. Using immunoSEQ multiplex PCR, the repertoire was profiled, and TCRdb retains in-frame clones only, with some absent. The repertoire holds 950 to 1,500 clones, with over 80% as singletons. The source of this sequence is a human patient who received an intestinal transplant, so some T cells may come from the graft donor. V is TRBV27 and J is TRBJ2-7; D is undetermined. Sequenced material: PBMCs, taken 7 days after intestinal transplantation. In DNA form, the CDR3 reads TGTGCCAGCAGTTTGATAGGGCGCTCCTACGAGCAGTACTTC. This sequence encodes CASSLIGRSYEQYF.